A selection of T cell receptor beta chains follows, all from one sample in a study of molecular identifiers for immune sequencing clone quantification. TCRdb independently ran MiXCR on the PCR reads; one entry per CDR3 protein. The sample lists about 320,000 distinct CDR3 sequences, roughly 24% occurring once. The sequencing input was naive CD8+ T cells from blood, with Jurkat cell RNA spiked in. These receptors came from a human donor in good health. Some libraries in this study had Jurkat cell RNA spiked in. Both conserved end residues are part of each CDR3. The D gene is left open where the match is weak. Only some rows state a clone size, as once, few, many or a class for expanded clones.

NA | TRBJ1-5 | TRBV7-9 | NA | CASSRSTGNQPQHF | TGTGCCAGCAGCCGCTCCACAGGCAATCAGCCCCAGCATTTT
many | TRBJ1-5 | TRBV5-1 | NA | CASSLDDQPQHF | TGCGCCAGCAGCCTGGACGATCAGCCCCAGCATTTT
NA | TRBJ1-1 | TRBV28 | NA | CASSLWSGEGSTEAFF | TGTGCCAGCAGTTTATGGTCCGGGGAAGGTAGCACTGAAGCTTTCTTT
NA | TRBJ2-3 | TRBV4-3 | NA | CASSQEPTSRQLSTDTQYF | TGCGCCAGCAGCCAAGAGCCTACTAGCAGGCAGCTAAGCACAGATACGCAGTATTTT
many | TRBJ2-7 | TRBV5-1 | TRBD1 | CASSSTGPYEQYF | TGCGCCAGCAGCTCGACAGGGCCCTACGAGCAGTACTTC
NA | TRBJ2-3 | TRBV20-1 | TRBD2 | CSAKIGLAGGPPINDLTDTQYF | TGCAGTGCTAAGATCGGACTAGCGGGGGGGCCGCCAATCAACGACCTCACAGATACGCAGTATTTT
NA | TRBJ2-6 | TRBV20-1 | TRBD1 | CSARGGQGEALSGANILTF | TGCAGTGCTAGAGGGGGACAGGGTGAGGCCCTCTCTGGGGCCAACATCCTGACCTTC
few | TRBJ2-7 | TRBV5-4 | TRBD1 | CASSLWTGGYEQYF | TGTGCCAGCAGCCTATGGACAGGCGGCTACGAGCAGTACTTC
many | TRBJ2-6 | TRBV7-2 | NA | CASSFLGANVLTF | TGTGCCAGCAGCTTTCTTGGGGCCAACGTCCTGACTTTC
NA | TRBJ2-6 | TRBV12-3/TRBV12-4 | NA | CANGQPTTGANVLTF | TGTGCCAACGGACAGCCGACAACTGGGGCCAACGTCCTGACTTTC
many | TRBJ2-7 | TRBV4-2 | TRBD2 | CASSQTTSSSYEQYF | TGTGCCAGCAGCCAAACGACTAGCAGTTCCTACGAGCAGTACTTC
NA | TRBJ1-3 | TRBV7-2 | NA | CASRPGQLSGNTKYF | TGTGCCAGCAGACCGGGACAACTCTCTGGAAACACCAAATATTTT
many | TRBJ2-7 | TRBV15 | TRBD1 | CATSRDRWTGGVYEQYF | TGTGCCACCAGCAGAGACCGATGGACAGGGGGAGTCTACGAGCAGTACTTC
many | TRBJ2-7 | TRBV29-1 | TRBD1 | CSVEATGVGEQYF | TGCAGCGTTGAAGCGACAGGGGTCGGGGAGCAGTACTTC
few | TRBJ2-3 | TRBV6-5 | TRBD2 | CASRYYGTSPTGTDTQYF | TGTGCCAGCAGATACTACGGGACTAGCCCAACCGGCACAGATACGCAGTATTTT
many | TRBJ2-3 | TRBV30 | TRBD2 | CAWSPGLAGSTDTQYF | TGTGCCTGGAGTCCGGGACTAGCGGGGAGCACAGATACGCAGTATTTT
few | TRBJ1-1 | TRBV5-4 | NA | CASSTAGGTEAFF | TGTGCCAGCAGCACTGCGGGCGGAACTGAAGCTTTCTTT
few | TRBJ2-5 | TRBV2 | NA | CASSQLAGEPQYF | TGTGCCAGCAGTCAACTAGCAGGAGAGCCCCAGTACTTC
NA | TRBJ2-7 | TRBV28 | TRBD1 | CASSTRDRGAYEQYF | TGTGCCAGCAGCACAAGAGACAGGGGAGCCTACGAGCAGTACTTC
many | TRBJ2-3 | TRBV7-8 | TRBD2 | CASRQLAGSSTDTQYF | TGTGCCAGCAGACAACTAGCGGGGTCTAGCACAGATACGCAGTATTTT
few | TRBJ2-7 | TRBV16 | TRBD1 | CASSQTGARNEQYF | TGTGCCAGCAGCCAAACAGGGGCCAGGAACGAGCAGTACTTC
few | TRBJ2-5 | TRBV28 | TRBD2 | CASGGDTETQYF | TGTGCCAGCGGGGGGGATACAGAGACCCAGTACTTC
NA | TRBJ2-3 | TRBV5-4 | TRBD1 | CASSSLDRETGTQYF | TGTGCCAGCAGCTCATTAGACAGGGAGACAGGTACGCAGTATTTT
NA | TRBJ2-7 | TRBV27 | NA | CASSLAGEGFPYEQYF | TGTGCCAGCAGTTTAGCCGGGGAAGGTTTCCCATACGAGCAGTACTTC
NA | TRBJ2-7 | TRBV7-9 | TRBD2 | CARSSAGGYEQYF | TGTGCCCGCAGCTCAGCGGGGGGCTACGAGCAGTACTTC
NA | TRBJ1-6 | TRBV27 | TRBD1 | CASSLSTGGRSPLHF | TGTGCCAGCAGTTTATCGACAGGGGGCCGGTCACCCCTCCACTTT